The 29 T cell receptor beta chains given below trace back to one sample, sequenced in a study of T cells in localized non-small cell lung cancer. The table came from immunoSEQ multiplex PCR; TCRdb's copy has only in-frame clones and leaves some out. The sample shows about 2,000 clones, 20% to 25% of them seen only once. Sequenced here: normal lung tissue next to the tumor, sampled before any cancer treatment. Source of these receptors: a male donor at least 60 years old with stage I lung adenocarcinoma.

The chain joins TRBV5-1 to TRBJ1-4; TRBD1 aligns across 10 bases. The CDR3 loop spans 15 amino acids. Looked up from germline, CDR1 is SGHRS and CDR2 is YFSETQ. V was pared by 1 base and J by 9 bases, with 6 bases of the junction left unmatched. The chain's CDR3 is CASSLSGQGDKKLFF. CDR3 sequence (DNA): TGCGCCAGCAGCTTGTCCGGACAGGGGGATAAAAAACTGTTTTTT.

V is TRBV19 and J is TRBJ2-2, with 9 bases lining up with TRBD1. The germline gives CDR1 LNHDA, CDR2 SQIVND (reference sequence). V lost 8 bases, J lost 6 bases, and 13 bases stayed unmatched. The CDR3 length is 16 residues. The DNA of the CDR3 is TGTGCCAGTCACTCGAACCCGGGACAGGGCGCCGGGGAGCTGTTTTTT. Amino acids: CASHSNPGQGAGELFF.

The V gene is TRBV6-8, the J gene TRBJ1-5; D ambiguous. Trimming stripped 10 bases from V and 3 bases from J, with 13 bases between. Germline V gives CDR1 MNHGY, CDR2 SAAAGT. The CDR3 consists of 13 residues. The chain's CDR3 is CAISWRNNQPQHF. The CDR3 DNA reads TGTGCCATCTCCTGGCGGAACAATCAGCCCCAGCATTTT.

This clone showed up just a few times. The chain joins TRBV9 to TRBJ2-1, with TRBD2 identical over 7 bases. CDR3 length: 14 amino acids. The ends lost 7 bases at V and 6 bases at J; junction bases unmatched: 10. The germline V gene has CDR1 SGDLS and CDR2 YYNGEE. The CDR3 spells CASRQAGNSNEQFF. The CDR3 DNA is TGTGCCAGCCGGCAAGCGGGGAACAGCAATGAGCAGTTCTTC.

This clone was picked up a small number of times. The V and J genes are TRBV18 and TRBJ2-3; D possibly corresponds to TRBD2 (5 bases). Germline loops: CDR1 KGHSH, CDR2 LQKENI. Between the trimmed V and J ends, which lost 3 bases and 6 bases, there was a span of 10 bases. The CDR3 runs to 13 residues. CDR3 coding DNA: TGTGCCAGCTCACCCGGGGTGGGCGATACGCAGTATTTT. Translated, it gives CASSPGVGDTQYF. Full variable domain (rest looked up from reference TRBV18 and TRBJ2-3): NAGVMQNPRHLVRRRGQEARLRCSPMKGHSHVYWYRQLPEEGLKFMVYLQKENIIDESGMPKERFSAEFPKEGPSILRIQQVVRGDSAAYFCASSPGVGDTQYFGPGTRLTVL.

This clone was picked up a small number of times. The chain joins TRBV1 to TRBJ2-3; the table's TRBD2 call for D was not verified on the DNA. TRBV1 represents a pseudogene. The CDR3 consists of 19 residues. The CDR3 coding sequence is TGCACCAGCAGCCAAGATAGGACTAGCGGGGGCCGGACCACAGATACGCAGTATTTT. Its protein product is CTSSQDRTSGGRTTDTQYF.

J is TRBJ1-5 and V is TRBV16; D not resolved. The CDR3 extends over 16 amino acids. Trimming left V 0 bases short and J 0 bases short, with 9 bases between. Germline loops: CDR1 KGHSY, CDR2 FQNENV. The CDR3 is CASSQSWGGSNQPQHF. The CDR3 nucleotides are TGTGCCAGCAGCCAATCGTGGGGTGGTAGCAATCAGCCCCAGCATTTT.

This chain joins TRBV11-3 and TRBJ2-5; TRBD2 matches at 16 bases. Germline V gene lookup returns CDR1 SGHNT and CDR2 YENEEA. CDR3 length: 17 amino acids. The trim removed 5 bases at V and 5 bases at J, leaving 8 bases unmatched. The DNA for the CDR3 is TGTGCCAGCAGCCTCAGCGGGACTAGCGGGGGGGCGGAGACCCAGTACTTC. It translates to CASSLSGTSGGAETQYF. Filled out from reference TRBV11-3 and TRBJ2-5, the complete variable domain reads EAGVVQSPRYKIIEKKQPVAFWCNPISGHNTLYWYLQNLGQGPELLIRYENEEAVDDSQLPKDRFSAERLKGVDSTLKIQPAELGDSAVYLCASSLSGTSGGAETQYFGPGTRLLVL.

The chain carries TRBV9 and TRBJ1-5, with unresolved D. The CDR3 totals 14 residues. In germline, CDR1 is SGDLS, CDR2 YYNGEE. Trimming took 5 bases from V and 2 from J, leaving 11 bases between them. CDR3: CASSGGQGNQPQHF. As DNA, the CDR3 is TGTGCCAGCAGTGGAGGGCAAGGCAATCAGCCCCAGCATTTT.

The CDR3, as DNA: TGTGCCAGTAGTATTGCCGGAGAGACCCAGTACTTC. It encodes CASSIAGETQYF. The V gene is TRBV19, the J gene TRBJ2-5; D not certain. Germline CDR1 is LNHDA and CDR2 is SQIVND (reference sequence). The V and J ends lost 3 bases and 4 bases respectively, with 6 bases between them. The CDR3 totals 12 residues.

The rearrangement links TRBV11-3 to TRBJ1-2; no reliable D call. V shed 5 bases and J shed 4 bases, with 17 bases lying between them. Germline V gives CDR1 SGHNT, CDR2 YENEEA. The CDR3 is made up of 15 amino acids. The CDR3 region has the DNA TGTGCCAGCAGCAGGCGGTGCCGAAAGACCTATGGCTACACCTTC. This encodes CASSRRCRKTYGYTF.

There are a few counts of this clone. This chain uses TRBV6-8 with TRBJ1-5, with no clear D. Germline assignment: CDR1 MNHGY and CDR2 SAAAGT. V was shortened by 2 bases and J by 0 bases, with 5 bases between the two germline ends. CDR3 length equals 14 residues. CDR3 nucleotides: TGTGCCAGCAGTTACGGGATTAGCAATCAGCCCCAGCATTTT. Protein product: CASSYGISNQPQHF.

The chain has TRBV19 and TRBJ2-2; D unclear. V dropped 1 base and J dropped 6 bases, with 12 bases sitting between them. The CDR3 extends over 15 amino acids. The germline V gene has CDR1 LNHDA and CDR2 SQIVND (reference sequence). CDR3 amino acids: CASSIGGSWAGELFF. DNA for the CDR3: TGTGCCAGTAGTATAGGCGGTAGCTGGGCCGGGGAGCTGTTTTTT.

V is TRBV5-1 and J is TRBJ2-2; D tentatively fits TRBD1 or TRBD2 (5 bases each). CDR1 is SGHRS, CDR2 YFSETQ, per germline. CDR3 length: 16 residues. V lost 4 bases and J 0 bases, leaving 13 bases between the germline ends. Here the CDR3 reads CASSDPGRSNTGELFF. In DNA form, the CDR3 reads TGCGCCAGCAGCGATCCGGGACGCTCGAACACCGGGGAGCTGTTTTTT.

The genes are TRBV9 and TRBJ1-2; a weak D match, TRBD1 (5 bases). The CDR3 is 12 residues long. The V and J ends lost 5 bases and 6 bases respectively, with 11 bases between them. In germline, CDR1 is SGDLS, CDR2 YYNGEE. The CDR3 DNA sequence: TGTGCCAGCAGAGACAGTGGGGATGGCTACACCTTC. It encodes CASRDSGDGYTF.

This clone was picked up a small number of times. V is TRBV29-1 and J is TRBJ1-4; D gene ambiguous. V gave up 1 base and J gave up 6 bases, with 9 bases separating them. The V gene's germline CDR1 is SQVTM and CDR2 ANQGSEA. The CDR3 has 13 residues. The CDR3 DNA follows: TGCAGCGTTGAAGTTCCAGGTTATGAAAAACTGTTTTTT. Its protein is CSVEVPGYEKLFF.

There are a few counts of this clone. The chain is built from TRBV14 and TRBJ1-1; tentatively, D is TRBD1 (6 bases). This CDR3 is 16 amino acids long. Trimming shortened V by 4 bases and J by 4 bases, and 19 bases separated the two germline ends. Germline CDR1 is SGHDN and CDR2 is FVKESK. The CDR3 protein is CASSPRSQGLITEAFF. CDR3 sequence (DNA): TGTGCCAGCAGCCCGAGATCCCAGGGGTTAATCACTGAAGCTTTCTTT.

This clone was seen only a few times. V gene TRBV29-1 combines with J gene TRBJ2-7; 11 bases are a match to TRBD1. The V and J ends lost 1 base and 2 bases, in that order; junction bases with no gene match: 4. The CDR3 contains 15 residues. Per the germline V gene, CDR1 is SQVTM and CDR2 is ANQGSEA. The CDR3 nucleotides are TGCAGCGTTGAAGCCCGGACAGGGGGCGCCTACGAGCAGTACTTC. The encoded protein is CSVEARTGGAYEQYF.

This chain links TRBV4-1 with TRBJ2-7; 11 bases fit TRBD2. The germline gives CDR1 MGHRA, CDR2 YSYEKL. The ends lost 1 base at V and 4 bases at J; junction bases unmatched: 3. The CDR3 totals 15 residues. The DNA for the CDR3 is TGCGCCAGCAGCCAAGCGGGACTAGCGGAATACGAGCAGTACTTC. It translates to CASSQAGLAEYEQYF.

V usage is TRBV6-8 and J usage is TRBJ2-2; no firm D call. Germline V gene lookup returns CDR1 MNHGY and CDR2 SAAAGT. V was trimmed by 2 bases and J by 3 bases, leaving 4 bases between them. This CDR3 has 13 residues. CDR3 in amino acids: CASSYQDTGELFF. CDR3 bases: TGTGCCAGCAGTTACCAGGACACCGGGGAGCTGTTTTTT.

By frequency in the sample, this clone is medium-sized. This rearrangement joins TRBV9 to TRBJ1-1; the D is unclear. Trimming cost V 1 base and J 0 bases, with 10 bases left between them. The CDR3 totals 15 residues. Germline-derived CDR1 and CDR2 are SGDLS and YYNGEE. The CDR3 DNA sequence: TGTGCCAGCAGCGTAACCCCCCTCCTGAACACTGAAGCTTTCTTT. The encoded protein is CASSVTPLLNTEAFF.

The chain links TRBV19 to TRBJ2-3, with 8 positions matching TRBD2. This CDR3 is 15 amino acids long. Germline V gives CDR1 LNHDA, CDR2 SQIVND (reference sequence). V trimming: 1 base; J trimming: 1 base; junction bases outside the gene matches: 1. CDR3 DNA: TGTGCCAGTAGTATAGTGACTAGCGGCACAGATACGCAGTATTTT. Translation gives CASSIVTSGTDTQYF.

Within the sample, this clone is large (0.1 to 1%). This chain's CDR3 is CASSNLRLHEQYF. CDR3 nucleotide sequence: TGTGCCAGTAGTAACTTGCGGCTTCACGAGCAGTACTTC. The chain links TRBV19 to TRBJ2-7; D call uncertain. Germline CDR1 LNHDA, CDR2 SQIVND (reference sequence). The V end lost 4 bases, the J end lost 5 bases, and 12 bases lay between the germline ends. The CDR3 is 13 amino acids.

This clone was seen just once. The chain links TRBV14 to TRBJ1-3; D is undetermined. Germline V gene sequence: CDR1 SGHDN, CDR2 FVKESK. The CDR3 totals 15 residues. Trimming pared 4 bases from V and 0 bases from J, leaving 10 bases between. CDR3 protein: CASSLLGLSGNTIYF. The CDR3 bases are TGTGCCAGCAGCCTGTTAGGCCTCTCTGGAAACACCATATATTTT.

The chain recombines TRBV28 with TRBJ2-1; 9 bases agree with TRBD2. Trimming took 7 bases from V and 8 from J; bases not matched to a gene: 27. CDR3 length equals 20 residues. CDR1 and CDR2 from the germline V gene are MDHEN and SYDVKM. CDR3 in DNA: TGTGCCAGCACGGGTCTCCAGCTGGGGCTAGCGGGGATAACAATCGATGAGCAGTTCTTC. Its protein is CASTGLQLGLAGITIDEQFF.

This clone is labeled as medium-sized. The chain recombines TRBV11-3 with TRBJ1-2; D perhaps matches TRBD1 (5 bases). The CDR3 is 14 amino acids. The V gene's germline CDR1 is SGHNT and CDR2 YENEEA. V shed 6 bases and J shed 4 bases, with 15 bases lying between them. CDR3 residues: CASRRGTEAYGYTF. For the CDR3, the DNA is TGTGCCAGCAGAAGAGGGACGGAGGCCTATGGCTACACCTTC.

This clone is large by share. The chain joins TRBV19 to TRBJ2-6; D call uncertain. Germline-derived CDR1 and CDR2 are LNHDA and SQIVND (reference sequence). This CDR3 has 15 amino acids. V lost 3 bases and J lost 1, with 7 bases in between. The CDR3 is CASSIKASGANVLTF. The CDR3 DNA reads TGTGCCAGTAGTATCAAGGCGTCTGGGGCCAACGTCCTGACTTTC.

This clone was counted only a few times. The chain joins TRBV9 to TRBJ1-6; tentatively, D is TRBD1 (5 bases). The CDR3 is made up of 15 amino acids. CDR1 is SGDLS and CDR2 is YYNGEE in the germline V gene. V lost 0 bases to trimming and J lost 8 bases, with 12 bases between them. The CDR3 DNA reads TGTGCCAGCAGCGTAGGCGGAGGGACCGATTCACCCCTCCACTTT. Its protein product is CASSVGGGTDSPLHF.

This clone was detected only a few times. The chain combines TRBV2 with TRBJ2-7, with D perhaps TRBD2 (5 bases). Trimming pared 5 bases from V and 3 bases from J, leaving 14 bases between. CDR1 is SNHLY and CDR2 is FYNNEI in the germline V gene. CDR3 length: 14 residues. The chain's CDR3 is CASSIAREFYEQYF. CDR3 nucleotides: TGTGCCAGCAGTATCGCTAGGGAGTTCTACGAGCAGTACTTC.